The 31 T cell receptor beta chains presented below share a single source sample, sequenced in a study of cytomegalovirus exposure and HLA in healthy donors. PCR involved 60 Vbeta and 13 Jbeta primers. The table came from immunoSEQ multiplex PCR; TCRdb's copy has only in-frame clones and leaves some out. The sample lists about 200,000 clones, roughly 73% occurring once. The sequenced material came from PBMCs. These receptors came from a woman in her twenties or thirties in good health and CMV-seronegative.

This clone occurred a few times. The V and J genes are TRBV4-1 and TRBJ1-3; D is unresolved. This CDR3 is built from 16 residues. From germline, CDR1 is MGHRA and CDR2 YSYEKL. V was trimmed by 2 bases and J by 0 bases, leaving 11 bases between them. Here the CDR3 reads CASSQRWADSGNTIYF. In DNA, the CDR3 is TGCGCCAGCAGCCAAAGGTGGGCTGACTCTGGAAACACCATATATTTT.

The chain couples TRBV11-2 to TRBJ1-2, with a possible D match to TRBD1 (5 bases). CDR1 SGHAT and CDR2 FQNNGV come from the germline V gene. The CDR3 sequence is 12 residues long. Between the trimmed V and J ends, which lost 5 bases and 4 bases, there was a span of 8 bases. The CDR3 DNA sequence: TGTGCCAGCAGCGTCGGGGGCTATGGCTACACCTTC. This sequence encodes CASSVGGYGYTF. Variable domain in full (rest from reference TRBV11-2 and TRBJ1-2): EAGVAQSPRYKIIEKRQSVAFWCNPISGHATLYWYQQILGQGPKLLIQFQNNGVVDDSQLPKDRFSAERLKGVDSTLKIQPAKLEDSAVYLCASSVGGYGYTFGSGTRLTVV.

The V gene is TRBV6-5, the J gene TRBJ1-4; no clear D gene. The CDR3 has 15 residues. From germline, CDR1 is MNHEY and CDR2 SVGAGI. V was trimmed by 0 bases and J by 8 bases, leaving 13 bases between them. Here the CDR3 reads CASSYSSGVVEKLFF. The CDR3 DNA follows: TGTGCCAGCAGTTACTCGAGCGGGGTGGTGGAAAAACTGTTTTTT.

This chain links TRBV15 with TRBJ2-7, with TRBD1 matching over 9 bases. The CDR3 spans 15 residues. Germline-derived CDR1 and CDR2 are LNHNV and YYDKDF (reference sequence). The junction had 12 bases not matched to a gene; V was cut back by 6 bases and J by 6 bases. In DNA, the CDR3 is TGTGCCACCAGGCCGCCTGGGACAGGGACCATCGAGCAGTACTTC. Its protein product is CATRPPGTGTIEQYF.

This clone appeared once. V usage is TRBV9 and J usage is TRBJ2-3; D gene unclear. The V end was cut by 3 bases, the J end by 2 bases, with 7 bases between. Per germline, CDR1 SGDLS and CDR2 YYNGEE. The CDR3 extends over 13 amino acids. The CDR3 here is CASSDFPTDTQYF. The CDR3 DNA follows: TGTGCCAGCAGCGACTTCCCCACAGATACGCAGTATTTT. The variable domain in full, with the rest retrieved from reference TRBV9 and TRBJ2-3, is DSGVTQTPKHLITATGQRVTLRCSPRSGDLSVYWYQQSLDQGLQFLIQYYNGEERAKGNILERFSAQQFPDLHSELNLSSLELGDSALYFCASSDFPTDTQYFGPGTRLTVL.

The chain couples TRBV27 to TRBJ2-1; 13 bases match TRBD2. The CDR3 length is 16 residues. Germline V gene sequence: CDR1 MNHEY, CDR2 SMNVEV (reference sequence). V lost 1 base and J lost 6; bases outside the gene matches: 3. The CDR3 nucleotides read TGTGCCAGCAGTTTATGGGGACTAGCGGGGCCCAATGAGCAGTTCTTC. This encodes CASSLWGLAGPNEQFF.

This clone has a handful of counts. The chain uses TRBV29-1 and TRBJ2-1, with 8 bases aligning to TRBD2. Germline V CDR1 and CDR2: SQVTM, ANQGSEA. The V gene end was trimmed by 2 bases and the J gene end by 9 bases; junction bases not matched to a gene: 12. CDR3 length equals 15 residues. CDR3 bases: TGCAGCGTTGAAAGGGAGGGGACTAGTTTATCTGAGCAGTTCTTC. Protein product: CSVEREGTSLSEQFF.

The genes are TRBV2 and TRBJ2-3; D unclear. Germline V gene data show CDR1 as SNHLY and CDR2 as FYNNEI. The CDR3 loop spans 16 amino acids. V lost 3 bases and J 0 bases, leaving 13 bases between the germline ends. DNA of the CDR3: TGTGCCAGCAGTGAGCAGACACGAACTAGCACAGATACGCAGTATTTT. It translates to CASSEQTRTSTDTQYF.

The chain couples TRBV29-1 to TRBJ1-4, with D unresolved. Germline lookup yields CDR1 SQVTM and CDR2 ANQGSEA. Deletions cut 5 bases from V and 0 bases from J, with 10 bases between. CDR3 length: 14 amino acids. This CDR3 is CSVFRHPTNEKLFF. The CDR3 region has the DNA TGCAGCGTTTTCCGACATCCAACTAATGAAAAACTGTTTTTT.

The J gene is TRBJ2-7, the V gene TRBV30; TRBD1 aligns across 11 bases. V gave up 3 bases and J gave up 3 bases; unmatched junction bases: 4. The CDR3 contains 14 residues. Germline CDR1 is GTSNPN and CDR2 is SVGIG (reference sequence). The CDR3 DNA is TGTGCCTGGAGCCGGGGACAGGGGGGCTACGAGCAGTACTTC. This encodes CAWSRGQGGYEQYF.

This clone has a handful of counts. CDR3: CASSQDNRGSGNTIYF. The CDR3 DNA sequence: TGCGCCAGCAGCCAAGATAACAGGGGCTCTGGAAACACCATATATTTT. The chain recombines TRBV4-1 with TRBJ1-3; 7 bases match TRBD1. J was trimmed by 0 bases and V by 0 bases; bases with no gene match: 2. CDR1 and CDR2 (germline): MGHRA, YSYEKL. CDR3 size: 16 residues.

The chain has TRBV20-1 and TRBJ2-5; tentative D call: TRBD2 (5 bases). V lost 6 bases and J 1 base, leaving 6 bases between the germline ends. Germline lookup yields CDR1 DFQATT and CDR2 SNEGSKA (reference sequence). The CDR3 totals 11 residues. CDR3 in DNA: TGCAGTGCGGCGGGCCAAGAGACCCAGTACTTC. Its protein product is CSAAGQETQYF.

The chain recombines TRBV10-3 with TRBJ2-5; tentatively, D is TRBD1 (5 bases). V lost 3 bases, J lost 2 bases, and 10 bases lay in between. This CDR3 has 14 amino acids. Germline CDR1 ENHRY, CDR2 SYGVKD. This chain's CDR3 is CAISDRVQQETQYF. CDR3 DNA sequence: TGTGCCATCAGTGACAGGGTTCAGCAAGAGACCCAGTACTTC.

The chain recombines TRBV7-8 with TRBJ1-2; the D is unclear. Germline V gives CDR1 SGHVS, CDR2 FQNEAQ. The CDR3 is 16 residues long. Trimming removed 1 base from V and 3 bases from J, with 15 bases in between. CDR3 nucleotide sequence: TGTGCCAGCAGCTTAGGGGCCAGCAGCACCTACTATGGCTACACCTTC. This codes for CASSLGASSTYYGYTF.

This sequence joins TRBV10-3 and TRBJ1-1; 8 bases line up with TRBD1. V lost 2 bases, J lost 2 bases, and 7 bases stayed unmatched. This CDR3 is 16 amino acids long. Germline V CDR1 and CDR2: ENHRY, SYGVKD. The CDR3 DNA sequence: TGTGCCATCAGTGAGCACGGCGCAGGGGGCAACACTGAAGCTTTCTTT. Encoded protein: CAISEHGAGGNTEAFF.

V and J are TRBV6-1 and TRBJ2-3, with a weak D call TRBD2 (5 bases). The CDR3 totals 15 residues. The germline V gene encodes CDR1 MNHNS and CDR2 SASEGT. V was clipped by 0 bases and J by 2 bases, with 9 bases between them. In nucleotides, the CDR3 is TGTGCCAGCAGTGAAGCTCATCGGGACACAGATACGCAGTATTTT. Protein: CASSEAHRDTDTQYF.

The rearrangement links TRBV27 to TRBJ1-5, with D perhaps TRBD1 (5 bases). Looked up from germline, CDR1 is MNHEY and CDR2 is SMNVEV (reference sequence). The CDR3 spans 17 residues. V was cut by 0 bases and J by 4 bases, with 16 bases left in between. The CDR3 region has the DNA TGTGCCAGCAGTTTATCCCGCGGGGCCGGGAGAAATCAGCCCCAGCATTTT. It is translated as CASSLSRGAGRNQPQHF.

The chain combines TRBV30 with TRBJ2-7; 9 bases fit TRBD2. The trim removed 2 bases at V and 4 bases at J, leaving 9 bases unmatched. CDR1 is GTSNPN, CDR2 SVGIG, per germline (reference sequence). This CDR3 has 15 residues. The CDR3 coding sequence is TGTGCCTGGAGTTTGGGACTAGCAGGCCCTTACGAGCAGTACTTC. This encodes CAWSLGLAGPYEQYF.

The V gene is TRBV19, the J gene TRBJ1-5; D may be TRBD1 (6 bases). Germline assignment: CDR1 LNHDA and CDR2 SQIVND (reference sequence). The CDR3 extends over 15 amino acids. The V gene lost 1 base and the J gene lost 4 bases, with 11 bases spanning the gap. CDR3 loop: CASSIGGTLNQPQHF. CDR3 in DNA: TGTGCCAGTAGTATAGGTGGGACACTTAATCAGCCCCAGCATTTT. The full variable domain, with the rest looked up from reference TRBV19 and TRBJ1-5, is DGGITQSPKYLFRKEGQNVTLSCEQNLNHDAMYWYRQDPGQGLRLIYYSQIVNDFQKGDIAEGYSVSREKKESFPLTVTSAQKNPTAFYLCASSIGGTLNQPQHFGDGTRLSIL.

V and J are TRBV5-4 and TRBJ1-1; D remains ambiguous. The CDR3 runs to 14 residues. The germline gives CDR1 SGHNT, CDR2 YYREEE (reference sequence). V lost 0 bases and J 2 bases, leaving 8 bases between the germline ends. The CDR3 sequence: CASSLAGFNTEAFF. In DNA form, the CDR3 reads TGTGCCAGCAGCTTGGCCGGGTTTAACACTGAAGCTTTCTTT. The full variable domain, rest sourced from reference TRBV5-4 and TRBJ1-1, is ETGVTQSPTHLIKTRGQQVTLRCSSQSGHNTVSWYQQALGQGPQFIFQYYREEENGRGNFPPRFSGLQFPNYSSELNVNALELDDSALYLCASSLAGFNTEAFFGQGTRLTVV.

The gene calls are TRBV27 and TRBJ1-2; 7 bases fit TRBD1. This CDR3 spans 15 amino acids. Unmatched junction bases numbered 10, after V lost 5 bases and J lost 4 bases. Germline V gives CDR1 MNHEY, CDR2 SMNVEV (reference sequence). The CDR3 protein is CASSPGQAGGYGYTF. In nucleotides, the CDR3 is TGTGCCAGCAGTCCCGGACAGGCCGGGGGCTATGGCTACACCTTC.

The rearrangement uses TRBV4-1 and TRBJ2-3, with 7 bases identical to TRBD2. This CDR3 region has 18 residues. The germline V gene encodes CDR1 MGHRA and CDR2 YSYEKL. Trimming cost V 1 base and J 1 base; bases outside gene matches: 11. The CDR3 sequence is CASSQGRYSGAGTDTQYF. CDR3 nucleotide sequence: TGCGCCAGCAGCCAAGGGCGGTACAGCGGGGCAGGCACAGATACGCAGTATTTT.

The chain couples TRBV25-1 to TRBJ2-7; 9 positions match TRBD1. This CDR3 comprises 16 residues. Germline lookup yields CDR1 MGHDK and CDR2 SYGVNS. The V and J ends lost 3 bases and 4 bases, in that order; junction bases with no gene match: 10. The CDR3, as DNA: TGTGCCAGCAGTGATTTGGGAGGGGACAGGGAATACGAGCAGTACTTC. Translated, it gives CASSDLGGDREYEQYF.

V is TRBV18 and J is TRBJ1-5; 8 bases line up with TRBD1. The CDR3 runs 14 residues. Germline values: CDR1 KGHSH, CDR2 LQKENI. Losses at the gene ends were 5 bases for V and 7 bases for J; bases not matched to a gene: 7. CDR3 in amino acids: CASSTQGARQPQHF. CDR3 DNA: TGTGCCAGCTCAACTCAGGGGGCCCGGCAGCCCCAGCATTTT. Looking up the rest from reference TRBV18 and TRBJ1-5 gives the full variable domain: NAGVMQNPRHLVRRRGQEARLRCSPMKGHSHVYWYRQLPEEGLKFMVYLQKENIIDESGMPKERFSAEFPKEGPSILRIQQVVRGDSAAYFCASSTQGARQPQHFGDGTRLSIL.

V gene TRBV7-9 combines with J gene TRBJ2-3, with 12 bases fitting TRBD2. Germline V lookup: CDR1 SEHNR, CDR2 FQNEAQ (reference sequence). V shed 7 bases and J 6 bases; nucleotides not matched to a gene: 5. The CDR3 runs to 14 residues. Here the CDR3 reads CASKRTSGVDTQYF. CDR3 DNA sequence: TGTGCCAGCAAACGGACTAGCGGGGTGGATACGCAGTATTTT.

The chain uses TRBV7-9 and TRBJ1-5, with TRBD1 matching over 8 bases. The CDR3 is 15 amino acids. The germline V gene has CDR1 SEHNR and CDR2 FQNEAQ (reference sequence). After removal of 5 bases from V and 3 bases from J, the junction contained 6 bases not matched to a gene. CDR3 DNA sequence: TGTGCCAGCAGCCCGGGACAGGCTCCCAATCAGCCCCAGCATTTT. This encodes CASSPGQAPNQPQHF.

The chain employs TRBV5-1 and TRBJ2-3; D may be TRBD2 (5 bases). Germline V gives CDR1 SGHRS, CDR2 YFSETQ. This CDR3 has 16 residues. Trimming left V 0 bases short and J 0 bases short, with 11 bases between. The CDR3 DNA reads TGCGCCAGCAGCTTGGCCGGGGATTCTAGCACAGATACGCAGTATTTT. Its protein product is CASSLAGDSSTDTQYF.

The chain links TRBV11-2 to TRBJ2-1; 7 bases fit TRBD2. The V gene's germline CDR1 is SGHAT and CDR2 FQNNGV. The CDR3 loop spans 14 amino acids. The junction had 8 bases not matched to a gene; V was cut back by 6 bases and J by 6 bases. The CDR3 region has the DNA TGTGCCAGCAGGTCTTTTAGGGAGGGCAATGAGCAGTTCTTC. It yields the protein CASRSFREGNEQFF.

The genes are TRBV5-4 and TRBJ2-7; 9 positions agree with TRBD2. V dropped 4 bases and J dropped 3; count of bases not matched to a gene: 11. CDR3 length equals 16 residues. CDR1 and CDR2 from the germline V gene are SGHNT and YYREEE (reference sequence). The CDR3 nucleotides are TGTGCCAGCAGCAGGGGCGGCGGGGGGGTTCTCTACGAGCAGTACTTC. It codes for CASSRGGGGVLYEQYF.

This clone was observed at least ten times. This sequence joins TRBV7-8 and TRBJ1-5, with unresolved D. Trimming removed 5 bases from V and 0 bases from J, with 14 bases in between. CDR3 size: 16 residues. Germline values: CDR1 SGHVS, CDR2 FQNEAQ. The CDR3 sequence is CASSPAEGYSNQPQHF. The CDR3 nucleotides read TGTGCCAGCAGCCCCGCGGAGGGTTATAGCAATCAGCCCCAGCATTTT.

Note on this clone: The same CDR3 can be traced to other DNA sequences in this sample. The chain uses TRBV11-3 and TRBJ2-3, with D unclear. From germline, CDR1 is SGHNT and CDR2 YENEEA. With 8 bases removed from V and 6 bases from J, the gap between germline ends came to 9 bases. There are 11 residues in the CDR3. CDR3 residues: CASSSGDTQYF. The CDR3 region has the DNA TGTGCCAGCTCCTCCGGGGATACGCAGTATTTT.